This T cell receptor beta chain is drawn from a study of cytomegalovirus exposure and HLA in healthy donors. Study observations and caveats: Reports described diagnosis of cytomegalovirus status by the classifier as highly specific and sensitive.

Note on this clone: Antigen specificity is unknown.

Assay used: immunoSEQ multiplex PCR; TCRdb lists only in-frame clones, some missing. The sample consists of 150,000 to 200,000 clones, about 89% of them appearing once. CDR3 size: 15 residues. Trimming shortened V by 0 bases and J by 5 bases, and 15 bases separated the two germline ends. Germline values: CDR1 SGDLS, CDR2 YYNGEE. J is TRBJ2-7 and V is TRBV9; D gene unclear. The receptor was isolated from a man aged 18 to 29 in good health and CMV-seropositive. Sequencing used PBMCs. Written as DNA, the CDR3 is TGTGCCAGCAGCGTAGGGCGTCAGGCCATCCACGAGCAGTACTTC. Encoded protein: CASSVGRQAIHEQYF.